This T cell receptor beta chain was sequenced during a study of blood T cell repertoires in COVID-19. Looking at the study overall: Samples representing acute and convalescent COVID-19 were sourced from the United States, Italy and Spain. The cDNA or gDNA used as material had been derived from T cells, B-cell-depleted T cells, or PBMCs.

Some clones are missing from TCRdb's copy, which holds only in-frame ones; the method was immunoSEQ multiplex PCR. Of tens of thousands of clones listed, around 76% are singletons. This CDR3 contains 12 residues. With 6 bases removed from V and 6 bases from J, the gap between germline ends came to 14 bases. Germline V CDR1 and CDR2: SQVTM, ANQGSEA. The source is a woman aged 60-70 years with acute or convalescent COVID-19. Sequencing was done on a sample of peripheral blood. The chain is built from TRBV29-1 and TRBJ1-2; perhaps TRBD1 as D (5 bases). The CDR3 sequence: CSVGTLRNGYTF. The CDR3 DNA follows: TGCAGCGTCGGGACTTTAAGGAATGGCTACACCTTC.